Here is one TCR beta chain with its context. Its antigen is still unknown. The sample belongs to a study of shared clonotypes between healthy human individuals. V lost 1 base, J lost 5 bases, and 8 bases lay in between. The germline V gene has CDR1 MNHNS and CDR2 SASEGT. This CDR3 region has 13 residues. Replicate PCRs from sorted subsets contained roughly 200 ng DNA, which is 29,000 or so T cell genomes. Repertoires were generated with immunoSEQ multiplex PCR, while TCRdb's copy carries only in-frame clones and drops some. The profile shows 1,500,000 or so clones, roughly 96% of them singletons. Study-wide results and caveats: Investigators expected sequencing depth to affect clonotype sharing among donors.

Healthy HIV-negative adults without recent acute infections or vaccinations served as donors. In the CD4+ fraction, cells were divided into CD45RA+ naive and CD45RA-negative memory subsets. The V call is TRBV6-1, the J call TRBJ1-1; D is unresolved. The sequence came from a man aged 30 to 45 in good health. Sequencing was done on a sample of naive CD4+ T cells sorted from blood. Subset: CD45RA+ positively selected. The CDR3 region has the DNA TGTGCCAGCAGTGAAGTTGGGAGGACTGAAGCTTTCTTT. This gives the protein CASSEVGRTEAFF.